Sequencing of this TCR beta chain was carried out in a study of T cell repertoires in ileal Crohn's disease. The CDR3 extends over 15 amino acids. The germline CDR1 and CDR2 sequences are MNHEY and SVGAGI. The J segment lost 6 bases and the V segment lost 2 bases, leaving 5 bases of the junction unmatched. Time point given: neoterminal ileum biopsy at postoperative endoscopy, about 6 months after surgery. Here immunoSEQ multiplex PCR was the method, and the copy in TCRdb shows in-frame clones only, minus some. The table has 1,500 or so clones, around 80% seen once. Sequenced input: ileal tissue. The origin of this receptor is an adult with Crohn's disease. The chain links TRBV6-5 to TRBJ1-4; the match to TRBD1 covers 8 bases. The CDR3: CASSYQDRDHEKLFF. The CDR3 DNA reads TGTGCCAGCAGTTACCAGGACAGGGATCATGAAAAACTGTTTTTT.